This T cell receptor (beta chain) originates from a study of cytomegalovirus exposure and HLA in healthy donors. This CDR3 comprises 13 residues. Germline V gene lookup returns CDR1 KGHSH and CDR2 LQKENI. V was clipped by 6 bases and J by 0 bases, with 6 bases between them. Primers: 60 Vbeta forward and 13 Jbeta reverse. Data came from immunoSEQ multiplex PCR; TCRdb stores just in-frame clones and leaves some out. The sample yields 110,000 to 150,000 clones, around 9.7% seen once. This clone was observed once. The antigen is unknown. Study-level findings and limits: Later analysis showed most CMV-associated TCR beta chains appearing HLA-restricted. Across donors, most TCRs were seen rarely, yet some public ones were widespread.

V usage is TRBV18 and J usage is TRBJ1-5; D ambiguous. Material for sequencing was PBMCs. This sequence was found in a man aged 50 or older in good health and CMV-seronegative. CDR3 in amino acids: CASSRDSNQPQHF. CDR3 nucleotide sequence: TGTGCCAGCTCCCGAGATAGCAATCAGCCCCAGCATTTT.